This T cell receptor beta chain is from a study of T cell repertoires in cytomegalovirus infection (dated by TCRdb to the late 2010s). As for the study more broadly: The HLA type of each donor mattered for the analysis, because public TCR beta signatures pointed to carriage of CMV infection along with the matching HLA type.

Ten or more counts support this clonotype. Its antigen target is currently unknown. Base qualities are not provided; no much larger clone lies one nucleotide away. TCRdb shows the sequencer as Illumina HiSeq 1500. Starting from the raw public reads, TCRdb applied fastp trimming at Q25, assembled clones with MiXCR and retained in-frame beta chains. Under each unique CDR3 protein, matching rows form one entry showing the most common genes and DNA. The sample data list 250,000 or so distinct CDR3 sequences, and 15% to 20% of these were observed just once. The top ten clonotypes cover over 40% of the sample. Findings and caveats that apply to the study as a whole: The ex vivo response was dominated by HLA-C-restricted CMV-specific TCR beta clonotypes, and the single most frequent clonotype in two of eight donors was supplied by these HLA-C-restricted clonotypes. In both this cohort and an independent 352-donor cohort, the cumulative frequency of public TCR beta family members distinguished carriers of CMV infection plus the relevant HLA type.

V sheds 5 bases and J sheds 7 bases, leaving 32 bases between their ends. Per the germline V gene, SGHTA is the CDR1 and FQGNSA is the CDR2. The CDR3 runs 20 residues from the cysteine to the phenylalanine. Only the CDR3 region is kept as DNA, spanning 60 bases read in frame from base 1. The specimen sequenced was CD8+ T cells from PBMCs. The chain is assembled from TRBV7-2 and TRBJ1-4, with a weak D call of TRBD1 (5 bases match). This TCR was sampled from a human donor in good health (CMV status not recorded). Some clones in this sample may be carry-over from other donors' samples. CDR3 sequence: CASSHALSDYMGRSSEKLFF. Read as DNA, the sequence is TGTGCCAGCAGCCATGCACTCTCGGATTATATGGGACGCTCTAGTGAAAAACTGTTTTTT.